A single sample is the source of the 21 T cell receptor beta chains below, sequenced in a study of T cells in tumors after PD-1 blockade. Profiled with immunoSEQ multiplex PCR; TCRdb holds only in-frame clones, not every one. The sample yields roughly 47,000 clones, nearly 80% seen once. Sequenced material: PBMCs, taken before anti-PD-1 treatment. The receptors were sampled from a human donor with basal cell carcinoma.

V is TRBV5-5 and J is TRBJ2-6; D gene uncertain. Trimming pared 3 bases from V and 2 bases from J, leaving 6 bases between. The CDR3 is 14 residues long. CDR1 SGHKS and CDR2 YYEKEE come from the germline V gene (reference sequence). CDR3 sequence reads: CASSSRAGANVLTF. The CDR3 bases are TGTGCCAGCAGCTCAAGGGCTGGGGCCAACGTCCTGACTTTC. Drawing the rest from reference TRBV5-5 and TRBJ2-6, the complete variable domain is DAGVTQSPTHLIKTRGQQVTLRCSPISGHKSVSWYQQVLGQGPQFIFQYYEKEERGRGNFPDRFSARQFPNYSSELNVNALLLGDSALYLCASSSRAGANVLTFGAGSRLTVL.

The chain recombines TRBV29-1 with TRBJ2-7; 8 nucleotides align to TRBD1. The CDR3 is made up of 13 amino acids. The germline CDR1 and CDR2 sequences are SQVTM and ANQGSEA. J gave up 6 bases and V 3 bases, and 7 bases lay outside the gene matches. The CDR3 DNA is TGCAGCGTTGACGGGCAGGGGGCTTTCGAGCAGTACTTC. Its protein is CSVDGQGAFEQYF.

The genes are TRBV28 and TRBJ2-2; 10 bases fit TRBD1. This CDR3 has 15 residues. The V gene end was trimmed by 4 bases and the J gene end by 3 bases; junction bases not matched to a gene: 2. Germline V lookup: CDR1 MDHEN, CDR2 SYDVKM. The CDR3 nucleotides read TGTGCCAGCAGTTCCGGGACAGGGGACACCGGGGAGCTGTTTTTT. This sequence encodes CASSSGTGDTGELFF. The whole variable domain, remainder taken from reference TRBV28 and TRBJ2-2, is DVKVTQSSRYLVKRTGEKVFLECVQDMDHENMFWYRQDPGLGLRLIYFSYDVKMKEKGDIPEGYSVSREKKERFSLILESASTNQTSMYLCASSSGTGDTGELFFGEGSRLTVL.

The V call is TRBV9, the J call TRBJ1-6; D ambiguous. V was trimmed by 0 bases and J by 10 bases, leaving 11 bases between them. The CDR3 has 14 amino acids. Germline V gene lookup returns CDR1 SGDLS and CDR2 YYNGEE. In DNA, the CDR3 is TGTGCCAGCAGCGTAGCGGGAGGAGGGTCACCCCTCCACTTT. Its protein is CASSVAGGGSPLHF.

The chain uses TRBV5-1 and TRBJ2-3; D remains ambiguous. This CDR3 contains 16 residues. V was cut by 4 bases and J by 0 bases, with 15 bases left in between. CDR1 SGHRS and CDR2 YFSETQ come from the germline V gene. Here the CDR3 DNA reads TGCGCCAGCAGCGTTTTTACGGGCAGTAGCACAGATACGCAGTATTTT. As protein: CASSVFTGSSTDTQYF.

The chain combines TRBV7-9 with TRBJ2-3; 10 bases are a match to TRBD2. Germline loops: CDR1 SEHNR, CDR2 FQNEAQ (reference sequence). V shed 1 base, J shed 3 bases, and the junction held 4 bases outside the gene matches. The CDR3 is 16 residues long. CDR3 sequence reads: CASSLELAGPTDTQYF. CDR3 coding DNA: TGTGCCAGCAGCTTAGAACTAGCGGGACCGACAGATACGCAGTATTTT.

This clone has only a few counts. This sequence joins TRBV28 and TRBJ1-1, with 12 bases matching TRBD1. Germline CDR1 and CDR2: MDHEN and SYDVKM. The J segment lost 12 bases and the V segment lost 7 bases, leaving 9 bases of the junction unmatched. CDR3 length: 13 amino acids. In DNA form, the CDR3 reads TGTGCCAGCAACCAAGGGGACAGGGGGCCATCTTTCTTT. Translated, it gives CASNQGDRGPSFF.

This sequence joins TRBV29-1 and TRBJ2-7; tentatively, D is TRBD2 (5 bases). V shed 4 bases and J shed 6 bases, with 10 bases lying between them. The germline CDR1 and CDR2 sequences are SQVTM and ANQGSEA. The CDR3 is made up of 11 amino acids. DNA of the CDR3: TGCAGCGTTGTAACTAGTGGCGAGCAGTACTTC. This sequence encodes CSVVTSGEQYF.

The chain uses TRBV5-1 and TRBJ1-1; unclear D gene. From germline, CDR1 is SGHRS and CDR2 YFSETQ. V was pared by 1 base and J by 4 bases, with 5 bases between. The CDR3 is made up of 12 amino acids. DNA of the CDR3: TGCGCCAGCAGCTTGTTAGGCACTGAAGCTTTCTTT. This codes for CASSLLGTEAFF.

The J gene is TRBJ1-1, the V gene TRBV29-1; D remains ambiguous. Germline CDR1 reads SQVTM; CDR2 reads ANQGSEA. The CDR3 loop spans 16 amino acids. V lost 7 bases, J lost 1 base, and 22 bases lay in between. The CDR3, as DNA: TGCAGCGCCTTTGGAAGTCCGAATGGACGGAACACTGAAGCTTTCTTT. Protein sequence: CSAFGSPNGRNTEAFF.

The chain has TRBV12-3 or TRBV12-4 and TRBJ2-2; D is undetermined. The CDR3 consists of 13 residues. V was trimmed by 3 bases and J by 7 bases, leaving 9 bases between them. This chain's CDR3 is CASSFRPSGELFF. For the CDR3, the DNA is TGTGCCAGCAGTTTCCGTCCTAGCGGGGAGCTGTTTTTT.

The chain employs TRBV3-1 (or the pseudogene TRBV3-2) and TRBJ2-2, with 9 bases fitting TRBD1. CDR1 is LGHDT, CDR2 YNNKEL, per germline (reference sequence). Trimming at V came to 10 bases and at J to 4 bases, leaving 7 bases not matched to a gene. The CDR3 length is 14 residues. CDR3 in amino acids: CATKQGASTGELFF. In DNA, the CDR3 is TGTGCCACCAAACAGGGGGCAAGCACCGGGGAGCTGTTTTTT.

V usage is TRBV2 and J usage is TRBJ1-1; TRBD1 agrees at 7 bases. The CDR3 is made up of 12 amino acids. The germline gives CDR1 SNHLY, CDR2 FYNNEI. V lost 2 bases, J lost 10 bases, and 4 bases stayed unmatched. CDR3 sequence: CASSERGRGAFF. CDR3 DNA: TGTGCCAGCAGTGAAAGGGGGCGCGGAGCTTTCTTT. Full variable domain (missing parts from reference TRBV2 and TRBJ1-1): EPEVTQTPSHQVTQMGQEVILRCVPISNHLYFYWYRQILGQKVEFLVSFYNNEISEKSEIFDDQFSVERPDGSNFTLKIRSTKLEDSAMYFCASSERGRGAFFGQGTRLTVV.

This clone was counted only a few times. Other DNA sequences of this sample code for an identical CDR3. The rearrangement joins TRBV24-1 to TRBJ2-3, with D unclear. Germline CDR1 KGHDR, CDR2 SFDVKD. This CDR3 region has 13 residues. With 1 base removed from V and 3 bases from J, the gap between germline ends came to 4 bases. CDR3 sequence (DNA): TGTGCCACCAGTGATTTTGGGACAGATACGCAGTATTTT. Translated: CATSDFGTDTQYF.

This rearrangement joins TRBV20-1 to TRBJ1-2, with 7 bases lining up with TRBD1. Germline loops: CDR1 DFQATT, CDR2 SNEGSKA (reference sequence). The CDR3 spans 15 residues. V shed 3 bases, J shed 4 bases, and the junction held 11 bases outside the gene matches. In nucleotides, the CDR3 is TGCAGTGCTAGTGACTCCAGGGGGACGGGCTATGGCTACACCTTC. Its translation is CSASDSRGTGYGYTF.

A few counts support this clone. The chain carries TRBV6-5 and TRBJ1-6; perhaps TRBD1 as D (6 bases). CDR1 MNHEY and CDR2 SVGAGI come from the germline V gene. Trimming shortened V by 4 bases and J by 6 bases, and 13 bases separated the two germline ends. The CDR3 consists of 15 residues. The CDR3 reads CASSSDAGVNSPLHF. CDR3 coding DNA: TGTGCCAGCAGTTCGGATGCAGGGGTTAATTCACCCCTCCACTTT.

This clone was counted between two and nine times. This chain links TRBV18 with TRBJ2-3; D is ambiguous. V was cut by 3 bases and J by 4 bases, with 8 bases left in between. Germline assignment: CDR1 KGHSH and CDR2 LQKENI. This CDR3 contains 13 residues. The CDR3 loop is CASSPLGADTQYF. DNA of the CDR3: TGTGCCAGCTCACCCCTTGGGGCAGATACGCAGTATTTT.

The genes are TRBV2 and TRBJ2-2; possibly TRBD1 for D (5 bases). Germline V gene lookup returns CDR1 SNHLY and CDR2 FYNNEI. The CDR3 contains 15 residues. V lost 2 bases to trimming and J lost 4 bases, with 11 bases between them. The CDR3: CASSETQGGTGELFF. In DNA, the CDR3 is TGTGCCAGCAGTGAAACCCAGGGTGGCACCGGGGAGCTGTTTTTT. The full variable domain, with the rest looked up from reference TRBV2 and TRBJ2-2, is EPEVTQTPSHQVTQMGQEVILRCVPISNHLYFYWYRQILGQKVEFLVSFYNNEISEKSEIFDDQFSVERPDGSNFTLKIRSTKLEDSAMYFCASSETQGGTGELFFGEGSRLTVL.

The CDR3 spells CASSLYPPSAQETQYF. The CDR3 DNA follows: TGTGCCAGCAGTTTATACCCCCCCAGCGCCCAAGAGACCCAGTACTTC. This chain connects TRBV28 to TRBJ2-5; no clear D. The V end lost 1 base, the J end lost 1 base, and 13 bases lay between the germline ends. Per the germline V gene, CDR1 is MDHEN and CDR2 is SYDVKM. The CDR3 sequence is 16 residues long.

The V gene is TRBV12-3 or TRBV12-4, the J gene TRBJ1-1, with D unclear. The CDR3 has 13 amino acids. With 2 bases removed from V and 4 bases from J, the gap between germline ends came to 8 bases. Here the CDR3 DNA reads TGTGCCAGCAGTTTAATAGGTGGCACTGAAGCTTTCTTT. The encoded protein is CASSLIGGTEAFF.

The chain uses TRBV27 and TRBJ2-5, with D tentatively TRBD1 or TRBD2 (5 bases each). V was clipped by 6 bases and J by 4 bases, with 18 bases between them. Germline V gene lookup returns CDR1 MNHEY and CDR2 SMNVEV (reference sequence). The CDR3 is 15 amino acids. DNA of the CDR3: TGTGCCAGCAGAACCCTCCTCGGGGCTGCAGAGACCCAGTACTTC. Amino acid sequence: CASRTLLGAAETQYF.